This TCR beta chain was obtained from a study of shared clonotypes between healthy human individuals. Study in general: CD4 naive and memory got three plates each, CD8 naive two, CD8 memory one.

Findings and limits, study-wide: Among donors, the sharing of clonotypes was expected to be influenced by sequencing depth.

As originally analysed: ImmunoSEQ only sent back junction sequences with no quality scores, so filtering was done differently. Using immunoSEQ multiplex PCR, the repertoire was profiled, and TCRdb retains in-frame clones only, with some absent. V and J calls and clone size are copied from that table; D and trimming were computed from the DNA. The sample carries about 2 million clones, around 96% recorded once. CD45RO-negative, CCR7-selected cells formed the naive CD8 fraction, which excluded terminally differentiated effector memory CD45RA+ cells. Everyone who donated was a Caucasian adult who lived in Nashville, Tennessee. In regard to this clone: The antigen is not known.

Between the trimmed V and J ends, which lost 2 bases and 2 bases, there was a span of 7 bases. The germline V gene encodes CDR1 MNHEY and CDR2 SMNVEV (reference sequence). The CDR3 length is 14 residues. The receptor was derived from a man in his late teens or twenties in good health. Sequenced material: naive CD8+ T cells sorted from blood. V and J are TRBV27 and TRBJ1-5; TRBD1 might be the D (5 bases). CDR3 amino acids: CASSLQGRNQPQHF. CDR3 coding DNA: TGTGCCAGCAGTTTACAGGGACGCAATCAGCCCCAGCATTTT.